One sample yielded the 13 T cell receptor beta chains listed below, sequenced in a study of T cells in narcolepsy. The protocol was immunoSEQ multiplex PCR, while the TCRdb copy is restricted to in-frame clones and leaves out a portion. The sample has 25,000 to 30,000 clones, 75% to 80% seen once; the top ten hold almost 3.5%. The source material was CD45RA- memory CD4+ T cells from PBMCs. Every receptor here comes from a human donor with narcolepsy.

Note on this clone: Other DNA sequences from this sample encode an identical CDR3 as well. V gene TRBV29-1 combines with J gene TRBJ1-2; D is possibly TRBD1 (5 bases). Trimming took off 5 bases at V and 2 bases at J, with 9 bases between the two ends. This CDR3 region has 12 residues. The germline CDR1 and CDR2 sequences are SQVTM and ANQGSEA. The CDR3 nucleotides read TGCAGCGTTTCGGGGGGGAACTATGGCTACACCTTC. Amino acid sequence: CSVSGGNYGYTF.

The rearrangement links TRBV30 to TRBJ1-3, with TRBD1 identical over 8 bases. V shed 5 bases and J 0 bases; nucleotides not matched to a gene: 12. The CDR3 length is 17 residues. Germline V CDR1 and CDR2: GTSNPN, SVGIG (reference sequence). Written as DNA, the CDR3 is TGTGCCTGGGTAGGACAGGGCCAATGGGGCTCTGGAAACACCATATATTTT. The encoded protein is CAWVGQGQWGSGNTIYF.

The V gene is TRBV5-5, the J gene TRBJ1-2; D unresolved. Trimming took off 4 bases at V and 8 bases at J, with 15 bases between the two ends. This CDR3 comprises 13 residues. Germline CDR1 SGHKS, CDR2 YYEKEE (reference sequence). CDR3 nucleotides: TGTGCCAGCAGCCCGGCTGACCTGATCGGCTACACCTTC. The encoded protein is CASSPADLIGYTF.

The chain links TRBV7-2 to TRBJ2-7; D tentatively reads TRBD1 or TRBD2 (5 bases each). V was pared by 4 bases and J by 3 bases, with 13 bases between. The CDR3 loop spans 14 amino acids. Germline assignment: CDR1 SGHTA and CDR2 FQGNSA. DNA for the CDR3: TGTGCCAGCAGCTCGGGGCGATCACGCTACGAGCAGTACTTC. Protein product: CASSSGRSRYEQYF.

The V call is TRBV5-8, the J call TRBJ1-2, with 7 bases aligning to TRBD1. Germline loops: CDR1 SGHTS, CDR2 YDEGEE. With V trimmed by 0 bases and J by 4 bases, 12 bases remained unmatched. CDR3 length: 17 amino acids. This CDR3 is CASSLAGGGLGSYGYTF. CDR3 sequence (DNA): TGTGCCAGCAGCTTGGCCGGAGGGGGCCTCGGGTCCTATGGCTACACCTTC.

This clone came up a few times. This chain uses TRBV5-1 with TRBJ2-6; TRBD1 matches 9 bases. There are 18 residues in the CDR3. Germline V gene data show CDR1 as SGHRS and CDR2 as YFSETQ. After removal of 0 bases from V and 0 bases from J, the junction contained 4 bases not matched to a gene. The CDR3 region is CASSLGGQGLSGANVLTF. The DNA for the CDR3 is TGCGCCAGCAGCTTGGGGGGACAGGGACTCTCTGGGGCCAACGTCCTGACTTTC.

This sequence joins TRBV19 and TRBJ1-2; D possibly corresponds to TRBD1 (6 bases). The germline gives CDR1 LNHDA, CDR2 SQIVND (reference sequence). CDR3 length: 17 amino acids. Trimming removed 6 bases from V and 1 base from J, with 21 bases in between. CDR3 amino acids: CASSLREGGLGNYGYTF. CDR3 DNA: TGTGCCAGTAGCCTTCGCGAAGGGGGATTGGGTAACTATGGCTACACCTTC.

The chain employs TRBV7-6 and TRBJ2-4; D gene unclear. CDR3 length: 11 amino acids. V was pared by 5 bases and J by 11 bases, with 10 bases between. In germline, CDR1 is SGHVS, CDR2 FNYEAQ. CDR3 nucleotides: TGTGCCAGCAGCCTCGGGTCGGTTCAGTACTTC. This translates into CASSLGSVQYF. Together with reference TRBV7-6 and TRBJ2-4, the CDR3 gives the full variable domain: GAGVSQSPRYKVTKRGQDVALRCDPISGHVSLYWYRQALGQGPEFLTYFNYEAQQDKSGLPNDRFSAERPEGSISTLTIQRTEQRDSAMYRCASSLGSVQYFGAGTRLSVL.

The CDR3 is CASSRGQGASGNTIYF. The CDR3 DNA is TGTGCCAGCAGCCGGGGACAGGGCGCCTCTGGAAACACCATATATTTT. The chain is built from TRBV5-5 and TRBJ1-3; 9 nucleotides match TRBD1. The CDR3 extends over 16 amino acids. Germline CDR1 reads SGHKS; CDR2 reads YYEKEE (reference sequence). After removal of 4 bases from V and 0 bases from J, the junction contained 5 bases not matched to a gene.

This chain joins TRBV10-3 and TRBJ2-2, with D possibly matching TRBD1 (5 bases). With 7 bases removed from V and 3 bases from J, the gap between germline ends came to 12 bases. Germline CDR1 and CDR2: ENHRY and SYGVKD. CDR3 length: 14 residues. The CDR3 DNA follows: TGTGCCATCAAATCGGACACCGACACCGGGGAGCTGTTTTTT. Protein: CAIKSDTDTGELFF.

This chain connects TRBV7-7 to TRBJ2-2; tentatively, D is TRBD1 (6 bases). CDR3 length equals 14 residues. V lost 6 bases and J lost 1, with 9 bases in between. In germline, CDR1 is SSHAT, CDR2 FNYEAQ (reference sequence). The CDR3 region has the DNA TGTGCCAGCAGTACAGGGAGGAACACCGGGGAGCTGTTTTTT. This gives the protein CASSTGRNTGELFF.

This chain links TRBV5-1 with TRBJ1-1, with no clear D. V was shortened by 7 bases and J by 1 base, with 5 bases between the two germline ends. The CDR3 spans 11 residues. The germline V gene has CDR1 SGHRS and CDR2 YFSETQ. CDR3 sequence (DNA): TGCGCCAGCCGGGAGAACACTGAAGCTTTCTTT. Its translation: CASRENTEAFF.

The chain uses TRBV11-2 and TRBJ1-4; D remains ambiguous. V dropped 2 bases and J dropped 5 bases, with 6 bases sitting between them. CDR1 is SGHAT, CDR2 FQNNGV, per germline. The CDR3 runs to 13 residues. The chain's CDR3 is CASSLSGNEKLFF. DNA of the CDR3: TGTGCCAGCAGCTTATCGGGGAATGAAAAACTGTTTTTT.